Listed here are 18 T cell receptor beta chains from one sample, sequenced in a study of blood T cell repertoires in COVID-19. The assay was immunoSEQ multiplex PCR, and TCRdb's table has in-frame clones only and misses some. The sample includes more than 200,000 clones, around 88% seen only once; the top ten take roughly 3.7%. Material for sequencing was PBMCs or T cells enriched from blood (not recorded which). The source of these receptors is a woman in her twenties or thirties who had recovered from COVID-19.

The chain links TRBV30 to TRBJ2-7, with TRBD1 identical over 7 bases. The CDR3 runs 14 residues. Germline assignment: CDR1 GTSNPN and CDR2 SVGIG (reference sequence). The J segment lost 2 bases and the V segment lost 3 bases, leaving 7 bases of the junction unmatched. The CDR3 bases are TGTGCCTGGAGCCGGGACAGCGAAACCTACGAGCAGTACTTC. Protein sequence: CAWSRDSETYEQYF.

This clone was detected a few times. This CDR3 is CAWSLAGVGETQYF. CDR3 nucleotide sequence: TGTGCCTGGTCCTTAGCGGGAGTAGGAGAGACCCAGTACTTC. J is TRBJ2-5 and V is TRBV30, with 9 bases that match TRBD2. This CDR3 comprises 14 residues. Germline assignment: CDR1 GTSNPN and CDR2 SVGIG (reference sequence). J was trimmed by 4 bases and V by 5 bases; bases with no gene match: 8.

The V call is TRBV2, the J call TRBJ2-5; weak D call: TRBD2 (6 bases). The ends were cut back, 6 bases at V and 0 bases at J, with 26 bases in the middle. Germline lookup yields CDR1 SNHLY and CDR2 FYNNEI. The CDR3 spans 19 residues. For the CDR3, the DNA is TGTGCCAGCAGCGAGGGGTGGGCGGGAAGCACACCGTACCAAGAGACCCAGTACTTC. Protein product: CASSEGWAGSTPYQETQYF.

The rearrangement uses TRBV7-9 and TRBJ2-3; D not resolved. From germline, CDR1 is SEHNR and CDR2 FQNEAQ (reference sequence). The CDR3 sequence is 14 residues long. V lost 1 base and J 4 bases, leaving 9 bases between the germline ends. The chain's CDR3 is CASSLGPLADTQYF. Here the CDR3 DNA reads TGTGCCAGCAGCTTAGGGCCCTTGGCAGATACGCAGTATTTT.

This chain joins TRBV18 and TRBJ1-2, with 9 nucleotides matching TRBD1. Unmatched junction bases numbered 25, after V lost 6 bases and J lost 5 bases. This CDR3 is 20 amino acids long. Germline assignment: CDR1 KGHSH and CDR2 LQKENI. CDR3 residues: CASSSDVGPGQGRMWYGYTF. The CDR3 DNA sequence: TGTGCCAGCTCGTCGGACGTCGGACCGGGACAGGGTCGGATGTGGTATGGCTACACCTTC.

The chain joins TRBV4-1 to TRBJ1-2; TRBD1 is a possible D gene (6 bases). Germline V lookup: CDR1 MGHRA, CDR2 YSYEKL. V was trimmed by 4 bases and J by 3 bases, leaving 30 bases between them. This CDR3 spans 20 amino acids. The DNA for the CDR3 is TGCGCCAGCAGCCCCCGTTCGCTAGGGAGTGTGCGGGGGCAGGACTATGGCTACACCTTC. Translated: CASSPRSLGSVRGQDYGYTF.

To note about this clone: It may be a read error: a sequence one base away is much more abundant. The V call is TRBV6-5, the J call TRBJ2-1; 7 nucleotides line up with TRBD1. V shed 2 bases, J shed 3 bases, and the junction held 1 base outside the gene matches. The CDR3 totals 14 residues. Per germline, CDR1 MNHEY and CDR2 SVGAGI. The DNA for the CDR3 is TGTGCCAGCAGTTACCGGGACAGCTACAATGAGCAGTTCTTC. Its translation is CASSYRDSYNEQFF.

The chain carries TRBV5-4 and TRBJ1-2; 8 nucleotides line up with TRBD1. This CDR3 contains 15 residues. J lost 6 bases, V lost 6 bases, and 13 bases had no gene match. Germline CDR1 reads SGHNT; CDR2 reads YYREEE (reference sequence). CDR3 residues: CASNLGAGGIDGYTF. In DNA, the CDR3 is TGTGCCAGCAACCTTGGGGCAGGGGGCATAGATGGCTACACCTTC.

The CDR3 nucleotides read TGTGCCAGCAGTGACTCTGGGTCGGGTAGCGGGAGACCCCACGAGCAGTACTTC. Protein product: CASSDSGSGSGRPHEQYF. V is TRBV6-4 and J is TRBJ2-7; 9 bases line up with TRBD2. CDR3 size: 18 residues. Looked up from germline, CDR1 is MRHNA and CDR2 is SNTAGT. V was pared by 0 bases and J by 5 bases, with 14 bases of the junction left unmatched.

The CDR3 region is CASSPGTGGIYEQYF. Written as DNA, the CDR3 is TGTGCCAGCAGCCCCGGGACAGGGGGTATTTACGAGCAGTACTTC. The J gene is TRBJ2-7, the V gene TRBV7-2; 11 bases map to TRBD1. CDR3 length equals 15 residues. Trimming removed 5 bases from V and 4 bases from J; junction bases left unmatched: 7. Germline lookup yields CDR1 SGHTA and CDR2 FQGNSA.

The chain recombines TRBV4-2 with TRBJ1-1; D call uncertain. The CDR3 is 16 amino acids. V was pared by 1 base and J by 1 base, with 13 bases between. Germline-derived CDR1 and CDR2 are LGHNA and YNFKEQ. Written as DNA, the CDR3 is TGTGCCAGCAGCCAAGTGTCGCTAACCGCGAACACTGAAGCTTTCTTT. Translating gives CASSQVSLTANTEAFF.

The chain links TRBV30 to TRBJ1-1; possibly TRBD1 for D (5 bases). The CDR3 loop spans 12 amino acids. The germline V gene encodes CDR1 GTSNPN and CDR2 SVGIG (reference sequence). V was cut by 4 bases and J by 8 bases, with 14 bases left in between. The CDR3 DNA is TGTGCCTGGATCCGGGGGTTTAGGGAAGCTTTCTTT. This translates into CAWIRGFREAFF.

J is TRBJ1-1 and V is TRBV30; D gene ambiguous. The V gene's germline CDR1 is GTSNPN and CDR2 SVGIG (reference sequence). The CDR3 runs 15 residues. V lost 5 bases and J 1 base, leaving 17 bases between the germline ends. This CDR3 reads CAWEREGGGNTEAFF. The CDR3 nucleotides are TGTGCCTGGGAGAGGGAGGGAGGAGGGAACACTGAAGCTTTCTTT.

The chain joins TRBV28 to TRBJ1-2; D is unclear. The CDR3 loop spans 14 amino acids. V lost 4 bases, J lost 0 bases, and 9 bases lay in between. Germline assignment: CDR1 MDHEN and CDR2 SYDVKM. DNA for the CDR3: TGTGCCAGCAGTTCCCCCGGAGCTAACTATGGCTACACCTTC. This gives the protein CASSSPGANYGYTF.

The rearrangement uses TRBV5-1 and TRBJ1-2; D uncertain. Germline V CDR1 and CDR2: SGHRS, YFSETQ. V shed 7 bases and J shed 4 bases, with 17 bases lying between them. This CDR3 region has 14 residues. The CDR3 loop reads CASRPTQDRYGYTF. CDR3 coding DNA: TGCGCCAGCCGGCCAACTCAGGATCGCTATGGCTACACCTTC.

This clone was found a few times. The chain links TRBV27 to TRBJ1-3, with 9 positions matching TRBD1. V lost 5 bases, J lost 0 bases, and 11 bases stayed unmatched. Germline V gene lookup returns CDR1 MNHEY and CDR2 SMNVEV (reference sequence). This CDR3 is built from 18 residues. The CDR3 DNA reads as TGTGCCAGCAGTCCACTTCCCGGGACAGGGCGCTCTGGAAACACCATATATTTT. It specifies CASSPLPGTGRSGNTIYF.

CDR3 in amino acids: CASSSILPGSMNTEAFF. Written as DNA, the CDR3 is TGTGCCAGCAGTTCGATCCTTCCCGGGTCCATGAACACTGAAGCTTTCTTT. This chain connects TRBV28 to TRBJ1-1; D is uncertain. Germline V gene data show CDR1 as MDHEN and CDR2 as SYDVKM. The ends were cut back, 4 bases at V and 0 bases at J, with 18 bases in the middle. This CDR3 comprises 17 residues.

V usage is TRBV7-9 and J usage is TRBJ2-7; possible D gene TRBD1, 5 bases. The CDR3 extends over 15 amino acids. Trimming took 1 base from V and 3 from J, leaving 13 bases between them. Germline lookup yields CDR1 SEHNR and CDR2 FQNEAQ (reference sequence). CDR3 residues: CASSLGAGPHYEQYF. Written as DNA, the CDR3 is TGTGCCAGCAGCTTAGGCGCAGGGCCCCACTACGAGCAGTACTTC.